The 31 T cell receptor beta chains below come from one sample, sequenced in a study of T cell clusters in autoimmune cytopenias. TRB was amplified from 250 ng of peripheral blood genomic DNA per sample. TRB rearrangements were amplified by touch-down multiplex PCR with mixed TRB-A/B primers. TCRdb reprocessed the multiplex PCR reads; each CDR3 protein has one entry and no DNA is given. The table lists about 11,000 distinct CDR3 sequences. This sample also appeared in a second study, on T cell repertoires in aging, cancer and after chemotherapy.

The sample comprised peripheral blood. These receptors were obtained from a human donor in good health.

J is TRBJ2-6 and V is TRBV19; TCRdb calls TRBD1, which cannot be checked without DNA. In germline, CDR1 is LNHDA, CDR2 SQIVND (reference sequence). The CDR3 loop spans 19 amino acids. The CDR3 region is CASSTSPGTGFSGANVLTF.

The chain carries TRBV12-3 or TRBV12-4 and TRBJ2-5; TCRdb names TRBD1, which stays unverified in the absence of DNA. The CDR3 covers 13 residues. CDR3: CASNLGGGETQYF.

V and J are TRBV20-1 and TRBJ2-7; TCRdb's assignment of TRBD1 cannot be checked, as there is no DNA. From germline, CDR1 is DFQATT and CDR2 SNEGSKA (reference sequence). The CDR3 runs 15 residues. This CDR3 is CSASGGSTSSYEQYF.

This CDR3 is CAISLDRPLYEQYF. The gene calls are TRBV10-3 and TRBJ2-7; TCRdb selects TRBD1, and the lack of DNA leaves this call unchecked. CDR3 length: 14 amino acids. Germline CDR1 reads ENHRY; CDR2 reads SYGVKD.

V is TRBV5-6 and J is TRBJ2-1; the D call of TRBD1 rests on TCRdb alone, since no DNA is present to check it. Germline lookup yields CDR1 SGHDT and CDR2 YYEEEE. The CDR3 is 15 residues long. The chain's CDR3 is CASSDRDRVWVEQFF.

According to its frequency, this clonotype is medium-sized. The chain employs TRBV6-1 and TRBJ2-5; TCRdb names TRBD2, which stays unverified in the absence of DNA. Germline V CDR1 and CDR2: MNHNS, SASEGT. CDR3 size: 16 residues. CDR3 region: CASSDIPPEDQETQYF.

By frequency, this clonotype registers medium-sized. This CDR3 is CASSDRTAFQEAFF. This rearrangement joins TRBV6-1 to TRBJ1-1; absent DNA, TCRdb's TRBD1 call cannot be checked. The CDR3 sequence is 14 residues long. The germline V gene encodes CDR1 MNHNS and CDR2 SASEGT.

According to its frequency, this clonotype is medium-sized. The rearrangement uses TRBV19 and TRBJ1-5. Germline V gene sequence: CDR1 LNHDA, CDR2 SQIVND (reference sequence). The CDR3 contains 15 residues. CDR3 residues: CASSTTPDSNQPQHF.

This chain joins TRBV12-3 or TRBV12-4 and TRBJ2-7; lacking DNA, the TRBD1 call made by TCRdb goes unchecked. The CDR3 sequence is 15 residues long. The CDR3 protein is CASSEFTGAQYEQYF.

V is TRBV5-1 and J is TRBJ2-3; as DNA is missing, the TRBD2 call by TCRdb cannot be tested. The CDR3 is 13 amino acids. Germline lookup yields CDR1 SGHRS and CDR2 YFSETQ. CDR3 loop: CASSQGGTDTQYF.

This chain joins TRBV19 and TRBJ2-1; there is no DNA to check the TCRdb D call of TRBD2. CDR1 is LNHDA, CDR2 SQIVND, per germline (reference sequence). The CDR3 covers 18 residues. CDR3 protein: CASSSRFTSGGAQIEQFF.

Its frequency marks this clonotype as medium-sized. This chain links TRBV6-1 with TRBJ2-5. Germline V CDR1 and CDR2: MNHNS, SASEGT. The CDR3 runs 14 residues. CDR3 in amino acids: CASRVGQNQETQYF.

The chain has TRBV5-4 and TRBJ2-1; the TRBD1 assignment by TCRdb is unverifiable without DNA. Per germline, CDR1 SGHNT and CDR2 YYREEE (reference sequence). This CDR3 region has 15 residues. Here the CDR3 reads CASSLISGTYNEQFF.

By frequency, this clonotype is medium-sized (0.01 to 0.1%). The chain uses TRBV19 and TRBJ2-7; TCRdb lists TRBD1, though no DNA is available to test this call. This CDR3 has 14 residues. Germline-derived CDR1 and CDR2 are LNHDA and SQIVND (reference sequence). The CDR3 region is CASSRYQAGGEQYF.

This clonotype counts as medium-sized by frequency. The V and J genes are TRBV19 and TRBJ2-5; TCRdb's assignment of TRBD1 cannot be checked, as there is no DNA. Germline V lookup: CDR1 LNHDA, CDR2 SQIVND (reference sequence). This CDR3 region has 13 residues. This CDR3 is CASSTTGVETQYF.

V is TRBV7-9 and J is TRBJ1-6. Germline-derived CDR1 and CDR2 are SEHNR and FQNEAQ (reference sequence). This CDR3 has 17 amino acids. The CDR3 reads CASSSSSRTSNNSPLHF.

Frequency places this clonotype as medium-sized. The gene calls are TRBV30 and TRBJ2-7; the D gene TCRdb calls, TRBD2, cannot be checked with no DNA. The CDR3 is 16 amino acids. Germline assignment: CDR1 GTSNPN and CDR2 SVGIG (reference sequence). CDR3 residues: CAWRNSGGAGLYEQYF.

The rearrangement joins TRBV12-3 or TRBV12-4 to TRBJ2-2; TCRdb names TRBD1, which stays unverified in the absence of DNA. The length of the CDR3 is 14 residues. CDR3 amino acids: CASSFGGNPGELFF.

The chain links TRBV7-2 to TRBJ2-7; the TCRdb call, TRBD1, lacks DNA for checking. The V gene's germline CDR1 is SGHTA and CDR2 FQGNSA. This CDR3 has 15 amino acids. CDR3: CASSPSGGLAYEQYF.

This CDR3 is CASSERGHDSYEQYF. The V call is TRBV2, the J call TRBJ2-7; no DNA is available, so the TRBD1 call from TCRdb remains unchecked. Germline CDR1 and CDR2: SNHLY and FYNNEI. The CDR3 is made up of 15 amino acids.

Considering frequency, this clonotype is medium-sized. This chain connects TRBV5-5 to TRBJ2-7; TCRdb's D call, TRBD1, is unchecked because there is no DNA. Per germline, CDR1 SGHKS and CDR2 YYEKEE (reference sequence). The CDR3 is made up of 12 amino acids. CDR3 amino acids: CASSLGQGEQYF.

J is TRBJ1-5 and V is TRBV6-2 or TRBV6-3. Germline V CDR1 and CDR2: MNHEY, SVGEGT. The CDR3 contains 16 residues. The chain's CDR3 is CASSYGGYYSNQPQHF.

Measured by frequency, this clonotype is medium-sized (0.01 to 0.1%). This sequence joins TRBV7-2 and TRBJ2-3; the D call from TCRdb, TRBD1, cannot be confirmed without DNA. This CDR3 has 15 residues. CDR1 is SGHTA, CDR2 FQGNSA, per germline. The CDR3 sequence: CASSLAQGGTDTQYF.

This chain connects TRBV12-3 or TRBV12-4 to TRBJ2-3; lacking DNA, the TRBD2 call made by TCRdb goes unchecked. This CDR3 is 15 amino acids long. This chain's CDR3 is CASRPGLARTDTQYF.

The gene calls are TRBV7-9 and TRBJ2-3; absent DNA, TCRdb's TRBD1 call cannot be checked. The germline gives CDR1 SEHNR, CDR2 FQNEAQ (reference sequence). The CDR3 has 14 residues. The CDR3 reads CASTPRQSTDTQYF.

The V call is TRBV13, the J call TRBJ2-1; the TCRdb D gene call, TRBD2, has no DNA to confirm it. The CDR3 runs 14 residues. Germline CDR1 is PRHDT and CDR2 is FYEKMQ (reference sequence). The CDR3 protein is CASSSAALVYEQFF.

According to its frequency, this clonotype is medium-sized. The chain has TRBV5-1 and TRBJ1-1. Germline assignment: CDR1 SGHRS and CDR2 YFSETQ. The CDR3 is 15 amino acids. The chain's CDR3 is CASSLAILASEEAFF.

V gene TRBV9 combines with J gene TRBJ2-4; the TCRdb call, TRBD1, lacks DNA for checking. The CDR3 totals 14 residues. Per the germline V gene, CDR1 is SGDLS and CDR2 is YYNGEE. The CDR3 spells CASSDGQGKNIQYF.

The chain's CDR3 is CASSEAVTLSNQPQHF. The chain has TRBV6-1 and TRBJ1-5. Germline values: CDR1 MNHNS, CDR2 SASEGT. CDR3 length: 16 residues.

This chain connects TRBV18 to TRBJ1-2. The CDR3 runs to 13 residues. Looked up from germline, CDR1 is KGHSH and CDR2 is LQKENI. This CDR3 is CASSLASSYGYTF.

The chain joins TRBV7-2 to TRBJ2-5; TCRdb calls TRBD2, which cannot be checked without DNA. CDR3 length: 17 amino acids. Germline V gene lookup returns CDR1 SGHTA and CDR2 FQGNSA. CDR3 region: CASSFWAGGGSQETQYF.